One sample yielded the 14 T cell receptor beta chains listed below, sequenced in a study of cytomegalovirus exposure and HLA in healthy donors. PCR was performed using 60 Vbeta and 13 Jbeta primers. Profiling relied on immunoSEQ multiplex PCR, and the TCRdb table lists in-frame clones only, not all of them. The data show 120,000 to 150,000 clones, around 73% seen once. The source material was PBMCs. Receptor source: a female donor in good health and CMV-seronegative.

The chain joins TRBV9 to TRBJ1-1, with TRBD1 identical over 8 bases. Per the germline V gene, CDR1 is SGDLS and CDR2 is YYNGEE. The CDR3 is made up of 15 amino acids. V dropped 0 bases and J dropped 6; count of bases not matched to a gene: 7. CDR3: CASSVGTGGVAEAFF. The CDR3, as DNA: TGTGCCAGCAGCGTAGGCACAGGGGGTGTCGCTGAAGCTTTCTTT.

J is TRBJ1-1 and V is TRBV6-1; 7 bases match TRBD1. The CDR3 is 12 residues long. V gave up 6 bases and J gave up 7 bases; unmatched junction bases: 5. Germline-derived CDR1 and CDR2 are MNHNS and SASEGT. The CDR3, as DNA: TGTGCCAGCAGCGGGGACAGCGATGAAGCTTTCTTT. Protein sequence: CASSGDSDEAFF.

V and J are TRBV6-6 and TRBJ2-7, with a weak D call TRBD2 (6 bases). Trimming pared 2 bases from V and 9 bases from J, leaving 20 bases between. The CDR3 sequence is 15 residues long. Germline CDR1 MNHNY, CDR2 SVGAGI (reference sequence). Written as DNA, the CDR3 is TGTGCCAGCAGTTACACGGACTACCGGGTCGGAGGGCAGTACTTC. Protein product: CASSYTDYRVGGQYF.

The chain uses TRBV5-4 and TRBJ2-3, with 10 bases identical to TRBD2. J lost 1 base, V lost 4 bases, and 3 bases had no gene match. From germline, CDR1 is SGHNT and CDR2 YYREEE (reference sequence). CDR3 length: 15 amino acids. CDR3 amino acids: CASSTGLAGTDTQYF. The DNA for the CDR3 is TGTGCCAGCAGCACAGGACTAGCGGGCACAGATACGCAGTATTTT.

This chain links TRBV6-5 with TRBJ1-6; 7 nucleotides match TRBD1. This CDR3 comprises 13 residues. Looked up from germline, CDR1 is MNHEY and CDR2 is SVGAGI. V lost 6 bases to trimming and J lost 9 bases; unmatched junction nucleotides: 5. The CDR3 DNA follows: TGTGCCAGCAGGCGACAGGGTGCTTCACCCCTCCACTTT. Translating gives CASRRQGASPLHF.

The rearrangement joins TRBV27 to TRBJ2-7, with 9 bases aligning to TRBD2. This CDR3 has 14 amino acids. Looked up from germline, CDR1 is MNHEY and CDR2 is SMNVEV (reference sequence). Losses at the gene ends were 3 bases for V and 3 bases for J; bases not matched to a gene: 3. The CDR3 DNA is TGTGCCAGCAGTTTTACGACTAGCGGCTACGAGCAGTACTTC. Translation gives CASSFTTSGYEQYF.

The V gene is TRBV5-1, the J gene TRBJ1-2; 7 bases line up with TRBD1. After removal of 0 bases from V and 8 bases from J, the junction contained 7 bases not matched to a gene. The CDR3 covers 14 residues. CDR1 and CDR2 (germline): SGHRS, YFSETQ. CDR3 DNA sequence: TGCGCCAGCAGCTTGGAGACAGGGTTCGGGGGCTACACCTTC. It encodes CASSLETGFGGYTF. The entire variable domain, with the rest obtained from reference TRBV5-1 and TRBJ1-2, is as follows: KAGVTQTPRYLIKTRGQQVTLSCSPISGHRSVSWYQQTPGQGLQFLFEYFSETQRNKGNFPGRFSGRQFSNSRSEMNVSTLELGDSALYLCASSLETGFGGYTFGSGTRLTVV.

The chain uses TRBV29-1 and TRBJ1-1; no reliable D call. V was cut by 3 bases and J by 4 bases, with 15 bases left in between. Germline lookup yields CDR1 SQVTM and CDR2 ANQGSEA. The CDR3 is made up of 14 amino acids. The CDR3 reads CSVDISDSGTEAFF. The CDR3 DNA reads TGCAGCGTTGATATTTCAGACTCGGGCACTGAAGCTTTCTTT.

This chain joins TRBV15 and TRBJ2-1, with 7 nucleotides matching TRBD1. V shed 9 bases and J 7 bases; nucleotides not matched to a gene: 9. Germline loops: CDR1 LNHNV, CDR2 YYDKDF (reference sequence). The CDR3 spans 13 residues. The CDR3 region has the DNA TGTGCCACTCGCAACAGGGGTGAGAATGAGCAGTTCTTC. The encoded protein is CATRNRGENEQFF.

CDR3 residues: CAWRWTGVNTEAFF. The DNA for the CDR3 is TGTGCCTGGAGATGGACAGGGGTGAACACTGAAGCTTTCTTT. The rearrangement links TRBV30 to TRBJ1-1; TRBD1 agrees at 9 bases. Germline-derived CDR1 and CDR2 are GTSNPN and SVGIG (reference sequence). The CDR3 sequence is 14 residues long. The J segment lost 0 bases and the V segment lost 3 bases, leaving 2 bases of the junction unmatched.

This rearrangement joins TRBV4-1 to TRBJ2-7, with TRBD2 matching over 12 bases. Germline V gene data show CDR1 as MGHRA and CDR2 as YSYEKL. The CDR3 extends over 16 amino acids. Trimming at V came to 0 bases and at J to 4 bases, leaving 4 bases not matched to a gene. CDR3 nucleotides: TGCGCCAGCAGCCAAGAGCTAGCGGGGGGGCGATACGAGCAGTACTTC. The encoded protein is CASSQELAGGRYEQYF.

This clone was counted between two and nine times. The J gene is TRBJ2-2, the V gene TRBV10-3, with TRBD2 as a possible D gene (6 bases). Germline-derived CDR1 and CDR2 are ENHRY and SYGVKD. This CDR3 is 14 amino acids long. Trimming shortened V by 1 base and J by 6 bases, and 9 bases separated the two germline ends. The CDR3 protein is CAISELAEAGELFF. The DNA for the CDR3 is TGTGCCATCAGTGAGTTAGCGGAGGCCGGGGAGCTGTTTTTT.

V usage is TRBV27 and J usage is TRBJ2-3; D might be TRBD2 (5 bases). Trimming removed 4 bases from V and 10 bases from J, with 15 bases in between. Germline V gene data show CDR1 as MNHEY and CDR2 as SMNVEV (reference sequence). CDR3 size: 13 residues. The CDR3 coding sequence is TGTGCCAGCAGTTATGGGAGTCGCATTGCGCAGTATTTT. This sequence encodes CASSYGSRIAQYF.

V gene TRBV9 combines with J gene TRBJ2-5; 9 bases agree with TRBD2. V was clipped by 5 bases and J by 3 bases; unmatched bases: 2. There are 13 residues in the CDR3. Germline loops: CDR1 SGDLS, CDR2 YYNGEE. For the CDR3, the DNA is TGTGCCAGCAGGGGACTAGCCGAAGAGACCCAGTACTTC. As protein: CASRGLAEETQYF.